A single sample is the source of the 2 T cell receptor beta chains below, sequenced in a study of radiotherapy plus CTLA-4 blockade in lung cancer. Clones were sequenced by immunoSEQ multiplex PCR, and TCRdb holds only the in-frame ones, with some missing. This sample has about 62,000 clones, with 65% to 85% found just once. The sequences come from peripheral blood, collected from a patient treated with radiotherapy plus ipilimumab. Source of these receptors: a human donor with non-small cell lung cancer who had a complete response to radiotherapy plus ipilimumab.

The chain is built from TRBV28 and TRBJ2-6; TRBD2 matches at 8 bases. Germline V lookup: CDR1 MDHEN, CDR2 SYDVKM. The CDR3 is 19 residues long. V lost 3 bases to trimming and J lost 0 bases; unmatched junction nucleotides: 10. The CDR3 DNA reads TGTGCCAGCAGTTTGCCCCTAGCGGGCCGTAGCTCTGGGGCCAACGTCCTGACTTTC. It yields the protein CASSLPLAGRSSGANVLTF.

This clone was recorded a few times. The V and J genes are TRBV6-4 and TRBJ2-3; D is possibly TRBD2 (5 bases). Trimming took off 4 bases at V and 5 bases at J, with 13 bases between the two ends. This CDR3 has 14 amino acids. CDR1 is MRHNA and CDR2 is SNTAGT in the germline V gene. CDR3 DNA: TGTGCCAGCAGTGCGGGTCTCGAGGGAGATACGCAGTATTTT. It encodes CASSAGLEGDTQYF.